The 5 T cell receptor beta chains given below trace back to one sample, sequenced in a study of beta chain features in type 1 diabetes. The investigators reverse transcribed all of the isolated RNA, so they sequenced expressed TCRB transcripts. Here immunoSEQ multiplex PCR was the method, and the copy in TCRdb shows in-frame clones only, minus some. The data hold fewer than 150,000 clones, with 6.9% observed a single time. Sequenced material: central memory CD4+ T cells from blood. These receptors all come from a woman under 40 in good health.

The chain recombines TRBV7-8 with TRBJ1-5, with D tentatively TRBD1 (5 bases). The CDR3 is made up of 15 amino acids. The V end lost 3 bases, the J end lost 0 bases, and 9 bases lay between the germline ends. CDR1 and CDR2 (germline): SGHVS, FQNEAQ. For the CDR3, the DNA is TGTGCCAGCAGCTTGACAGAACGTAGCAATCAGCCCCAGCATTTT. Translating gives CASSLTERSNQPQHF.

This clone was counted a few times. The chain employs TRBV19 and TRBJ1-5, with 7 bases identical to TRBD1. The V segment lost 10 bases and the J segment 6 bases; nucleotides outside the gene matches: 9. This CDR3 comprises 13 residues. In germline, CDR1 is LNHDA, CDR2 SQIVND (reference sequence). CDR3 sequence reads: CATGTELSQPQHF. As DNA, the CDR3 is TGTGCCACCGGGACAGAGTTATCTCAGCCCCAGCATTTT.

The chain uses TRBV18 and TRBJ1-5; D might be TRBD1 (6 bases). Germline V CDR1 and CDR2: KGHSH, LQKENI. Trimming cost V 3 bases and J 9 bases, with 15 bases left between them. The CDR3 length is 14 residues. CDR3 residues: CASSPDRFGGPQHF. In DNA, the CDR3 is TGTGCCAGCTCACCTGACAGGTTCGGCGGGCCCCAGCATTTT.

This clone has only a few counts. The V gene is TRBV6-5, the J gene TRBJ2-7; TRBD2 matches 7 bases. CDR3 length: 13 amino acids. The V gene end was trimmed by 7 bases and the J gene end by 1 base; junction bases not matched to a gene: 4. The germline CDR1 and CDR2 sequences are MNHEY and SVGAGI. The CDR3 region is CASKQRGSYEQYF. The CDR3 DNA follows: TGTGCCAGCAAGCAGCGGGGTTCCTACGAGCAGTACTTC.

This clone showed up just a few times. The J gene is TRBJ2-3, the V gene TRBV11-2, with 9 bases aligning to TRBD2. The CDR3 covers 17 residues. J gave up 1 base and V 5 bases, and 10 bases lay outside the gene matches. Germline V gives CDR1 SGHAT, CDR2 FQNNGV. CDR3 sequence: CASSPRGAGGGTDTQYF. Written as DNA, the CDR3 is TGTGCCAGCAGCCCCCGGGGGGCGGGAGGGGGCACAGATACGCAGTATTTT. The whole variable domain, remainder taken from reference TRBV11-2 and TRBJ2-3, is EAGVAQSPRYKIIEKRQSVAFWCNPISGHATLYWYQQILGQGPKLLIQFQNNGVVDDSQLPKDRFSAERLKGVDSTLKIQPAKLEDSAVYLCASSPRGAGGGTDTQYFGPGTRLTVL.